This T cell receptor (beta chain) is from a study of radiotherapy plus CTLA-4 blockade in lung cancer. Study-wide background: Among all patients, more than 15% showed objective responses, while roughly 28% had disease control. Findings of the study overall: In blood, early T cell clone dynamics reportedly predicted response best, together with interferon-beta. Following radiotherapy plus ipilimumab, tumor-derived TCR clones expanded in the blood.

The data were produced by immunoSEQ multiplex PCR, yet TCRdb's version contains in-frame clones alone and is incomplete. The data contain nearly 110,000 clones, more than 75% of them singletons. In germline, CDR1 is SGHDT, CDR2 YYEEEE. This CDR3 region has 14 residues. Trimming removed 4 bases at V and 1 base at J, with 11 bases between. Regarding this clone: Antigen specificity is unknown.

Those patients who had chemo-refractory metastatic non-small-cell lung cancer were given focal radiation along with CTLA-4 blockade through ipilimumab. J is TRBJ1-2 and V is TRBV5-6, with unresolved D. This specimen was peripheral blood, taken from a patient treated with radiotherapy plus ipilimumab. The TCR comes from a human donor with non-small cell lung cancer that progressed on radiotherapy plus ipilimumab. Some clones in this sample may be carry-over from other donors' samples. CDR3 protein: CASSAGRDNYGYTF. The CDR3, as DNA: TGTGCCAGCAGCGCCGGTCGAGATAACTATGGCTACACCTTC.